The next 10 T cell receptor beta chains were all read from a single sample in a study of T cell responses to AZD1222 COVID-19 vaccine. Measured with immunoSEQ multiplex PCR; TCRdb has only the in-frame clones, and not every one. Of about 100,000 clones listed, 85% to 90% were seen once; the top ten hold 15%. The specimen comprised peripheral blood, sampled on day 0 of AZD1222 vaccination. These receptors came from an adult in good health.

This clone was seen just once. The chain recombines TRBV7-6 with TRBJ1-3; D is possibly TRBD1 (6 bases). The V gene lost 1 base and the J gene lost 0 bases, with 10 bases spanning the gap. The CDR3 spans 16 residues. Germline-derived CDR1 and CDR2 are SGHVS and FNYEAQ. This CDR3 reads CASSLGQGLSGNTIYF. The DNA for the CDR3 is TGTGCCAGCAGCTTAGGCCAGGGGCTCTCTGGAAACACCATATATTTT.

The rearrangement links TRBV3-1 (or the pseudogene TRBV3-2) to TRBJ2-7; TRBD1 is a possible D gene (6 bases). CDR3 length: 16 amino acids. CDR1 and CDR2 (germline): LGHDT, YNNKEL (reference sequence). V was shortened by 3 bases and J by 0 bases, with 15 bases between the two germline ends. The DNA of the CDR3 is TGTGCCAGCAGCCAGAGGGACACGATGGGCTCCTACGAGCAGTACTTC. It translates to CASSQRDTMGSYEQYF.

V and J are TRBV3-1 (or the pseudogene TRBV3-2) and TRBJ1-1; 8 bases line up with TRBD1. In germline, CDR1 is LGHDT, CDR2 YNNKEL (reference sequence). This CDR3 spans 15 amino acids. V lost 1 base to trimming and J lost 6 bases; unmatched junction nucleotides: 7. DNA for the CDR3: TGTGCCAGCAGCCAAGCCTCGACAGGGGACGCTGAAGCTTTCTTT. It translates to CASSQASTGDAEAFF.

This rearrangement joins TRBV6-5 to TRBJ1-1; tentatively, D is TRBD1 (6 bases). V was pared by 11 bases and J by 5 bases, with 18 bases between. This CDR3 is 13 amino acids long. Germline V CDR1 and CDR2: MNHEY, SVGAGI. CDR3 nucleotides: TGTGCCTCCACCCGTGGGGGGGCAACTGAAGCTTTCTTT. Translating gives CASTRGGATEAFF.

This clone was seen more than once but under ten times. V gene TRBV7-8 combines with J gene TRBJ1-1; D may be TRBD1 (5 bases). The germline V and J ends were trimmed by 2 bases and 1 base, with 14 bases remaining between them. This CDR3 is 16 amino acids long. The germline V gene encodes CDR1 SGHVS and CDR2 FQNEAQ. The CDR3 here is CASSLRRGLGNTEAFF. Written as DNA, the CDR3 is TGTGCCAGCAGCTTAAGGCGGGGCCTTGGGAACACTGAAGCTTTCTTT.

The CDR3 DNA follows: TGTGCCAGCAGCTCGGGACTAGCGGGAGTAGAGACCCAGTACTTC. Translating it yields CASSSGLAGVETQYF. The rearrangement links TRBV9 to TRBJ2-5; 14 positions agree with TRBD2. This CDR3 comprises 15 residues. V lost 4 bases and J lost 4; bases outside the gene matches: 3. The germline gives CDR1 SGDLS, CDR2 YYNGEE.

This rearrangement joins TRBV5-1 to TRBJ1-3, with D possibly matching TRBD1 (5 bases). CDR1 and CDR2 from the germline V gene are SGHRS and YFSETQ. The CDR3 has 13 residues. Between the trimmed V and J ends, which lost 0 bases and 4 bases, there was a span of 5 bases. CDR3 coding DNA: TGCGCCAGCAGCTTGGCAGGGGGAAACACCATATATTTT. Translated: CASSLAGGNTIYF.

CDR3 residues: CASSPPMSAAGELFF. CDR3 DNA sequence: TGTGCCAGCTCACCACCGATGTCCGCGGCCGGGGAGCTGTTTTTT. This chain joins TRBV18 and TRBJ2-2; no definite D call. V lost 0 bases and J 6 bases, leaving 11 bases between the germline ends. This CDR3 region has 15 residues. CDR1 is KGHSH, CDR2 LQKENI, per germline.

The genes are TRBV10-1 and TRBJ1-2; 11 positions agree with TRBD1. CDR3 length: 16 amino acids. Germline V gene sequence: CDR1 WNHNN, CDR2 SYGVQD (reference sequence). J was trimmed by 4 bases and V by 6 bases; bases with no gene match: 10. The CDR3 is CASSPGQGDPFYGYTF. The CDR3, as DNA: TGCGCCAGCAGCCCGGGACAGGGGGACCCGTTCTATGGCTACACCTTC.

The sample holds one count of this clone. The CDR3 coding sequence is TGTGCCAGCGTAAGGGTCGTGAGGGACACCATATATTTT. It codes for CASVRVVRDTIYF. The genes are TRBV6-5 and TRBJ1-3; unclear D gene. This CDR3 is 13 amino acids long. Trimming took off 8 bases at V and 8 bases at J, with 16 bases between the two ends. Germline V gene data show CDR1 as MNHEY and CDR2 as SVGAGI.